This TCR beta chain originates from a study of blood T cell repertoires in COVID-19. This CDR3 comprises 12 residues. The ends were cut back, 6 bases at V and 5 bases at J, with 10 bases in the middle. Germline V gene lookup returns CDR1 SEHNR and CDR2 FQNEAQ (reference sequence). Clones were read by immunoSEQ multiplex PCR, and TCRdb kept only the in-frame ones, dropping some. The sample carries fewer than 250,000 clones, around 87% recorded once. The chain joins TRBV7-9 to TRBJ1-2, with a possible D match to TRBD1 (5 bases). Sequenced: peripheral blood. The receptor's source is a man in his 60s with acute or convalescent COVID-19. CDR3 in DNA: TGTGCCAGCAGAGCTGACAGATATGGCTACACCTTC. Its translation is CASRADRYGYTF.